This T cell receptor beta chain came from a study of blood T cell repertoires in COVID-19. On the study more broadly: Both acute and convalescent COVID-19 samples were obtained from the United States, Italy and Spain.

The CDR3 totals 18 residues. After removal of 5 bases from V and 0 bases from J, the junction contained 11 bases not matched to a gene. Germline V CDR1 and CDR2: SEHNR, FQNEAQ (reference sequence). Only in-frame clones appear in the TCRdb table, and some are missing; sequencing was by immunoSEQ multiplex PCR. The sample lists approximately 120,000 clones, approximately 82% occurring once. This clone was seen a few times. This sequence originates from a man in his sixties with acute or convalescent COVID-19. Material for sequencing was peripheral blood. The chain has TRBV7-9 and TRBJ2-1, with 9 bases aligning to TRBD1. CDR3 sequence reads: CASSLPPGQGSSYNEQFF. CDR3 nucleotides: TGTGCCAGCAGCCTACCCCCCGGACAGGGGAGCTCCTACAATGAGCAGTTCTTC.